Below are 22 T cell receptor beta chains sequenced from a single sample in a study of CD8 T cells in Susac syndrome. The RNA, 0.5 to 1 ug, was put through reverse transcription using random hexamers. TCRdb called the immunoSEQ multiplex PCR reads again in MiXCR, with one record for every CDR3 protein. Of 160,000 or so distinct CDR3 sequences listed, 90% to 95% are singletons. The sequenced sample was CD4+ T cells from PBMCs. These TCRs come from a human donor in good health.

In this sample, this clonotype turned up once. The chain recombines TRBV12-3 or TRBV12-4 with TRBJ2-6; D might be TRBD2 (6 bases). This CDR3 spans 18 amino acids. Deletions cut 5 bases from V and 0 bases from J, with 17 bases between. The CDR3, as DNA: TGTGCCAGCAGTGGGATGGGGGGAGCACACTCTGGGGCCAACGTCCTGACTTTC. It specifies CASSGMGGAHSGANVLTF.

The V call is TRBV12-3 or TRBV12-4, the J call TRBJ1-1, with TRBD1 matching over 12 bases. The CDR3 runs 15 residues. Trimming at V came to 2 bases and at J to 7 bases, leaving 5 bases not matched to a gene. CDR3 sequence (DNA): TGTGCCAGCAGTTTAAGGGGACAGGGGGCAGGTGAAGCTTTCTTT. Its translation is CASSLRGQGAGEAFF.

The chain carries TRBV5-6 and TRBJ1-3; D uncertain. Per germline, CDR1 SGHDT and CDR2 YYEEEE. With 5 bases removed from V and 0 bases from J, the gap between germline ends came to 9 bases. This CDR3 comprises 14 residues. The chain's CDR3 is CASSQDFSGNTIYF. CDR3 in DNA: TGTGCCAGCAGTCAGGACTTCTCTGGAAACACCATATATTTT.

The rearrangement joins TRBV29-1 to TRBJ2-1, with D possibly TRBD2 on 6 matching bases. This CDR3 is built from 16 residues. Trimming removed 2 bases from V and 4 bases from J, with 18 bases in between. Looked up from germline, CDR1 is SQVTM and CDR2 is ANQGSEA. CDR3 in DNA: TGCAGCGTTGAATGGGAGTCCGGGGGTCGTTACAATGAGCAGTTCTTC. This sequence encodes CSVEWESGGRYNEQFF.

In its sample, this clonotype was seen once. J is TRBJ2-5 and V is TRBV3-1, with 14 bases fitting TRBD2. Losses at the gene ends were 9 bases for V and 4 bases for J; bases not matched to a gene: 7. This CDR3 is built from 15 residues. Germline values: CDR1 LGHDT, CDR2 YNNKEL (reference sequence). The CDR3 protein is CASRLAGGPGETQYF. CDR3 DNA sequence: TGTGCCAGTCGACTAGCGGGGGGGCCGGGAGAGACCCAGTACTTC.

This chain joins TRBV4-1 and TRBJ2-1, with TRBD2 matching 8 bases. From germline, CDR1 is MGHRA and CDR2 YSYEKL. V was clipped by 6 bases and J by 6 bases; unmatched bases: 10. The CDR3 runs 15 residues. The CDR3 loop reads CASRLTGGPFNEQFF. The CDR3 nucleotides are TGCGCCAGCAGACTCACGGGGGGGCCATTCAATGAGCAGTTCTTC.

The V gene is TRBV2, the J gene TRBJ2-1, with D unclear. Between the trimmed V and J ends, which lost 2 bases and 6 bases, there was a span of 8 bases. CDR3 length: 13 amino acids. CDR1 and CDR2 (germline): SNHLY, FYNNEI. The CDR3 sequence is CASSEPLLNEQFF. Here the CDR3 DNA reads TGTGCCAGCAGTGAACCTCTTCTCAATGAGCAGTTCTTC.

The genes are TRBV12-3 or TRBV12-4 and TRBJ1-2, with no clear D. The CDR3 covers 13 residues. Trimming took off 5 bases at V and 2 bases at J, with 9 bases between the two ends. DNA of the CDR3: TGTGCCAGCAGTCCTGGATACAACTATGGCTACACCTTC. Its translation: CASSPGYNYGYTF.

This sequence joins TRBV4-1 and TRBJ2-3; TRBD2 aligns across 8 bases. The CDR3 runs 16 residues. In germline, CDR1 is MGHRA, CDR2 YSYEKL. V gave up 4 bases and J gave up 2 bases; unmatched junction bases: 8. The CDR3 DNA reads TGCGCCAGCAGCCTCTCAGCGGGGGCGACCACAGATACGCAGTATTTT. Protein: CASSLSAGATTDTQYF.

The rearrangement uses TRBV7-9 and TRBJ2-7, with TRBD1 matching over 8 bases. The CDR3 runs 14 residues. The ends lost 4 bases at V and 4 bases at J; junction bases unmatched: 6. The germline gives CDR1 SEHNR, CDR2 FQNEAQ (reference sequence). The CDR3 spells CASSSWTGLYEQYF. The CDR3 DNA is TGTGCCAGCAGCTCCTGGACAGGGCTTTACGAGCAGTACTTC.

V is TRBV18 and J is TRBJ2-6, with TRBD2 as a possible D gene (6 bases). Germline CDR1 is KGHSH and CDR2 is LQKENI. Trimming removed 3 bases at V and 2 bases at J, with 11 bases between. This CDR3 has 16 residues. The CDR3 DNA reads TGTGCCAGCTCACCCCAGACGGGGGCTGGGGCCAACGTCCTGACTTTC. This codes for CASSPQTGAGANVLTF.

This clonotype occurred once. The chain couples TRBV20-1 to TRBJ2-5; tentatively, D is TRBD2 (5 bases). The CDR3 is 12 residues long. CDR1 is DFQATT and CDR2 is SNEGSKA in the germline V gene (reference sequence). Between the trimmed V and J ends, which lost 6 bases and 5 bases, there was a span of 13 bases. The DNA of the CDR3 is TGCAGTGCCACACTAGGGCCTGAGACCCAGTACTTC. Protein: CSATLGPETQYF.

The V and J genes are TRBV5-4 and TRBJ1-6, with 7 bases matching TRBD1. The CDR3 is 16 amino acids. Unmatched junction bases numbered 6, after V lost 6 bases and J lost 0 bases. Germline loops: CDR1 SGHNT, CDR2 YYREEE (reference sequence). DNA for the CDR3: TGTGCCAGCAAGGAGGGGGCCAGCTCCTATAATTCACCCCTCCACTTT. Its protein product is CASKEGASSYNSPLHF.

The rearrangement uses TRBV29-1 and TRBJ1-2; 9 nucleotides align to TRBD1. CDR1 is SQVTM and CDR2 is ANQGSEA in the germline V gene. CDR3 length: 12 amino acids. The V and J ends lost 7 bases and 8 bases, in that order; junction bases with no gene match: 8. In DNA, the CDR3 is TGCAGCGCTCTGGGACAGGGAGACGGCTACACCTTC. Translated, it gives CSALGQGDGYTF.

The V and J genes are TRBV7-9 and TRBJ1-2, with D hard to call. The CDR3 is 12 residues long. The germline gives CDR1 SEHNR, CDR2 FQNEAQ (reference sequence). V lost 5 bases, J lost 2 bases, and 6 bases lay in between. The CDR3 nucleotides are TGTGCCAGCAGCGTGAGAAACTATGGCTACACCTTC. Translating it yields CASSVRNYGYTF.

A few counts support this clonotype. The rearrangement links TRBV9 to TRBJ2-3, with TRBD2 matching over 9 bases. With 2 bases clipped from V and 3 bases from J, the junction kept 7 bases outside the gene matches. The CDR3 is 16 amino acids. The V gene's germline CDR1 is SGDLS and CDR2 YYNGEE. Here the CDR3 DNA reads TGTGCCAGCAGCGTCCTCGGGCTAGCGGGAACAGATACGCAGTATTTT. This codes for CASSVLGLAGTDTQYF.

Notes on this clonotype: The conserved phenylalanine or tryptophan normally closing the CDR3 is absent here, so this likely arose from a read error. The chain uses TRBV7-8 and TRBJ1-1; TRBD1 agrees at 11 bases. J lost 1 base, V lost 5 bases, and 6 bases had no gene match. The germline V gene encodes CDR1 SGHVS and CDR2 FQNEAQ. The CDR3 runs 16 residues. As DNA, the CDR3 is TGTGCCAGCAGCCTATTCGGGACAGGGGGGAACACTGAAGCTTTCTCT. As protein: CASSLFGTGGNTEAFS.

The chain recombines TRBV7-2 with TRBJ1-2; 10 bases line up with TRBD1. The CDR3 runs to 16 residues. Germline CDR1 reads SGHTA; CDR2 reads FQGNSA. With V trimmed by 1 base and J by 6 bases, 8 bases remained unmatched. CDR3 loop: CASSLDVGQGLNGYTF. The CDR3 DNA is TGTGCCAGCAGCTTAGACGTGGGACAGGGGTTGAATGGCTACACCTTC.

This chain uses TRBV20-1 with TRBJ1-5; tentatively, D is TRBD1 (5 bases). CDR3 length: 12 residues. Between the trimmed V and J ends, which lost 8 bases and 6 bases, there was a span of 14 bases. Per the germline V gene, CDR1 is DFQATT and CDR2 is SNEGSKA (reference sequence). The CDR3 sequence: CSTGRDAQPQHF. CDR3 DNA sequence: TGCAGTACCGGCAGGGACGCTCAGCCCCAGCATTTT.

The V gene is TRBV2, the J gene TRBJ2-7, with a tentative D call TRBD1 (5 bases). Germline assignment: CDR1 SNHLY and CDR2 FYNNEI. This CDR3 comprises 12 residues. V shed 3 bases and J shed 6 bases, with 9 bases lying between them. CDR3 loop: CASSDAGFEQYF. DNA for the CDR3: TGTGCCAGCAGTGATGCAGGGTTCGAGCAGTACTTC.

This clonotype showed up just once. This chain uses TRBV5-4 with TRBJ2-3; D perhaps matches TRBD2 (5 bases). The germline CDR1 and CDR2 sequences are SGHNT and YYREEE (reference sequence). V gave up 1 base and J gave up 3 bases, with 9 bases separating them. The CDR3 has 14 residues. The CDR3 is CASSLSGRTDTQYF. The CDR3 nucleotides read TGTGCCAGCAGCTTGTCGGGGAGAACAGATACGCAGTATTTT.

The CDR3 sequence is CASSHLPSGGEDTQYF. CDR3 in DNA: TGTGCCAGCAGCCACCTCCCTAGCGGGGGAGAAGATACGCAGTATTTT. The chain employs TRBV3-1 and TRBJ2-3; 10 positions agree with TRBD2. Looked up from germline, CDR1 is LGHDT and CDR2 is YNNKEL (reference sequence). The CDR3 length is 16 residues. Trimming removed 3 bases from V and 5 bases from J; junction bases left unmatched: 8.